This T cell receptor beta chain was identified during a study of metastatic and nonmetastatic thyroid tumors. J lost 5 bases, V lost 2 bases, and 5 bases had no gene match. The CDR3 covers 15 residues. The germline V gene encodes CDR1 MNHEY and CDR2 SVGAGI. No patient received treatment before thyroid surgery. This clone was counted at least ten times. TCRdb re-called clones from the PCR reads using MiXCR. The table lists tens of thousands of clones, roughly 20% of them singletons. The sequenced sample was blood. The V gene is TRBV6-5, the J gene TRBJ2-1; 8 bases are shared with TRBD1. The receptor was isolated from a female donor with papillary thyroid cancer or a benign thyroid nodule (not recorded which). Some clones in this sample may be carry-over from other donors' samples. The CDR3 nucleotides read TGTGCCAGCAGTTACACGGCAGGGGGCAACAATGAGCAGTTCTTC. Amino acid sequence: CASSYTAGGNNEQFF.